This TCR beta chain was identified in a study of early T cells in non-severe SARS-CoV-2 infection. Study in general: Chains stayed unpaired after sequencing of bulk RNA from unsorted whole blood.

Broader study findings: Lookups in VDJdb leaned toward anti-spike CD8 responses and missed private and CD4 specificities.

Individual cDNA molecules were tagged with unique molecular identifiers. Each CDR3 protein gets one entry after TCRdb re-called the 5' RACE reads with MiXCR. This table has 50,000 to 65,000 distinct CDR3 sequences, around 20% appearing once. This clonotype showed up just a few times. Its antigen is undetermined. This CDR3 has 14 residues. V was trimmed by 5 bases and J by 5 bases, leaving 13 bases between them. Germline CDR1 and CDR2: SEHNR and FQNEAQ (reference sequence). The chain joins TRBV7-9 to TRBJ2-1, with D possibly being TRBD2 (6 bases). The sequences come from whole blood, collected at baseline. The source is an adult who was a healthcare worker with PCR-confirmed SARS-CoV-2 infection or an uninfected control (not recorded which). Here the CDR3 DNA reads TGTGCCAGCAGCACACCTCGGGGGAACAATGAGCAGTTCTTC. Amino acid sequence: CASSTPRGNNEQFF.